This T cell receptor (beta chain) was captured in a study of beta chain features in type 1 diabetes. Overall study results and limits: Patients' naive, central memory and regulatory TCRB repertoires appeared more alike than those of healthy donors. All four CD4+ subsets from Type 1 diabetes patients carried moderately but significantly shorter TCRB CDR3s. PCR might favor shorter templates, but any such skew would affect patients and controls equally.

About this clone: Its antigen is not identified.

Sequenced material consisted of expressed TCRB transcripts (all of the isolated RNA was reverse transcribed). Using immunoSEQ multiplex PCR, the repertoire was profiled, and TCRdb retains in-frame clones only, with some absent. The sample lists roughly 220,000 clones, 16% occurring once. Germline CDR1 SGHRS, CDR2 YFSETQ. CDR3 length: 17 residues. Between the trimmed V and J ends, which lost 0 bases and 2 bases, there was a span of 15 bases. Markers CD45RO/CCR7/CD25/CD127/CD95/CD27 served to sort CD4+ naive, central memory, regulatory and stem cell-like memory cells. The chain joins TRBV5-1 to TRBJ2-4; no definite D call. The TCR originated in a man aged 25 to 45 with type 1 diabetes. Sequenced: naive CD4+ T cells from blood. CDR3 sequence: CASSLVALSRTKNIQYF. The CDR3 DNA follows: TGCGCCAGCAGCTTGGTGGCCCTCTCAAGAACCAAAAACATTCAGTACTTC.